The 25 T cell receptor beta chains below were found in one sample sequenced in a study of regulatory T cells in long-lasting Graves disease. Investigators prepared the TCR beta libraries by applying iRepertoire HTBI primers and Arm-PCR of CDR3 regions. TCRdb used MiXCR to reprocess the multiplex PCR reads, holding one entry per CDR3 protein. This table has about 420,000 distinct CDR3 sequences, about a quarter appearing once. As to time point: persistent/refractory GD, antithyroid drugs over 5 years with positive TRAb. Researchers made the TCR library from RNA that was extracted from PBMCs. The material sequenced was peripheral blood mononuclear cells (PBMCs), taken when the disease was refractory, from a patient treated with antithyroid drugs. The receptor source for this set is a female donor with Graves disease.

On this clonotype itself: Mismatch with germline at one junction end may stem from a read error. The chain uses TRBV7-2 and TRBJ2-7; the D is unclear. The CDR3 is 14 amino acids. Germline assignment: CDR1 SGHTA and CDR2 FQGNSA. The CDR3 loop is CASSLASPAYGQYF. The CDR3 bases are TGTGCCAGCAGCTTAGCCTCGCCCGCCTACGGGCAGTACTTC.

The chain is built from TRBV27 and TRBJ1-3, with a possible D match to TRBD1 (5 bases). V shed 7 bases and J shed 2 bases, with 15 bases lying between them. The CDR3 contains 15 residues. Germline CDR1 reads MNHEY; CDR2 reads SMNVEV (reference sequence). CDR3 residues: CASTLIWGAGNTIYF. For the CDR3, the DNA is TGTGCCAGCACCCTTATCTGGGGGGCTGGAAACACCATATATTTT.

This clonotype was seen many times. The CDR3 is CASSFVLLGGQNTEAFF. The CDR3, as DNA: TGTGCCAGCAGTTTTGTTTTACTAGGGGGGCAAAACACTGAAGCTTTCTTT. The chain couples TRBV12-3 or TRBV12-4 to TRBJ1-1; tentative D call: TRBD1 (6 bases). This CDR3 spans 17 amino acids. The ends were cut back, 3 bases at V and 2 bases at J, with 19 bases in the middle.

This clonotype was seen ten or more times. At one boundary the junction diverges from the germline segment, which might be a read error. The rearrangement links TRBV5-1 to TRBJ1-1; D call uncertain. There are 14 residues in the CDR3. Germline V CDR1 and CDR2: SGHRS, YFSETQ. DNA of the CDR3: TGTGCCAGCAGCCCAAATTCGGGGAACACTGAAGCTTTCTTT. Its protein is CASSPNSGNTEAFF. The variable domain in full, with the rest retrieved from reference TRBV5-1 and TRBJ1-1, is KAGVTQTPRYLIKTRGQQVTLSCSPISGHRSVSWYQQTPGQGLQFLFEYFSETQRNKGNFPGRFSGRQFSNSRSEMNVSTLELGDSALYLCASSPNSGNTEAFFGQGTRLTVV.

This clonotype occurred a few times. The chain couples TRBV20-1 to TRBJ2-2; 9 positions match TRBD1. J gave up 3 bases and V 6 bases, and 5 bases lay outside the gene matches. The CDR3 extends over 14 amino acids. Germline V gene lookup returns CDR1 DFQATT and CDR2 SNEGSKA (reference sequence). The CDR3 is CSATGTGYTGELFF. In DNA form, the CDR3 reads TGCAGTGCAACCGGGACAGGGTACACCGGGGAGCTGTTTTTT.

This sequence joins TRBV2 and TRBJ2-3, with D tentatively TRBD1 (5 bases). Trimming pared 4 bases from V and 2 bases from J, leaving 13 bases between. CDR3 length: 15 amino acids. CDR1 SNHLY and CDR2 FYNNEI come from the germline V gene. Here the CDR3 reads CASSAFRDPTDTQYF. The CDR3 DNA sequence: TGTGCCAGCAGTGCCTTCAGGGATCCCACAGATACGCAGTATTTT.

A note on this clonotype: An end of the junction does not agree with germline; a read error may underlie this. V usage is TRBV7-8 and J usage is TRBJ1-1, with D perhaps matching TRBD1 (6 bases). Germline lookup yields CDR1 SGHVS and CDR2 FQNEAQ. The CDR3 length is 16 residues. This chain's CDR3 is CASSLGGATLNTETFF. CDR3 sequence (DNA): TGTGCCAGCAGCTTAGGGGGGGCAACCCTGAACACTGAAACTTTCTTT. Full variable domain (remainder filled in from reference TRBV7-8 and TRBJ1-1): GAGVSQSPRYKVAKRGQDVALRCDPISGHVSLFWYQQALGQGPEFLTYFQNEAQLDKSGLPSDRFFAERPEGSVSTLKIQRTQQEDSAVYLCASSLGGATLNTETFFGQGTRLTVV.

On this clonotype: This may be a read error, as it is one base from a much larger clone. The CDR3 is CSVASTGYRNTEAFF. The CDR3 DNA reads as TGCAGCGTTGCCTCCACAGGGTACCGGAACACTGAAGCTTTCTTT. This chain joins TRBV29-1 and TRBJ1-1, with D tentatively TRBD1 (6 bases). V was trimmed by 4 bases and J by 1 base, leaving 16 bases between them. The CDR3 is 15 amino acids. Germline V gives CDR1 SQVTM, CDR2 ANQGSEA.

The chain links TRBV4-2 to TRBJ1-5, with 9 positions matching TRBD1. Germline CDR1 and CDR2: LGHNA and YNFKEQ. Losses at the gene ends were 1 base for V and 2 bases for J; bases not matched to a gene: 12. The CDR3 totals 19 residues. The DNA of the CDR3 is TGTGCCAGCAGCCAAGTTTATCCGGGACAGGGTTCCGGCAATCAGCCCCAGCATTTT. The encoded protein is CASSQVYPGQGSGNQPQHF.

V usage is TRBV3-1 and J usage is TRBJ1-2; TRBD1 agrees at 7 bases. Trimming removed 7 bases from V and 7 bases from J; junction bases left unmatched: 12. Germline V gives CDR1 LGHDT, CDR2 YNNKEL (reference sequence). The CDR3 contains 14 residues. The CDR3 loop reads CASTRGGGVFGYTF. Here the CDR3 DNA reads TGTGCCAGCACCCGGGGAGGGGGCGTGTTTGGCTACACCTTC.

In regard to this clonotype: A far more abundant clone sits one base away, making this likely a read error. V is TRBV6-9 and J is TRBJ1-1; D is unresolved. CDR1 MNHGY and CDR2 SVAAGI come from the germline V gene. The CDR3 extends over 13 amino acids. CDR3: CASSFGMNAEAFF. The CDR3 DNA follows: TGTGCCAGCAGTTTCGGAATGAACGCTGAAGCTTTCTTT.

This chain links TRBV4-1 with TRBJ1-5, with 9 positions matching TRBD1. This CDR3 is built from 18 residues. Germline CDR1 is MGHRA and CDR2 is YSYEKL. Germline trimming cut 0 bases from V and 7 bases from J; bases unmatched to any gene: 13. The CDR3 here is CASSQEIPAGQGRQPQHF. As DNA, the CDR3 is TGCGCCAGCAGCCAAGAAATTCCCGCGGGACAGGGAAGACAGCCCCAGCATTTT.

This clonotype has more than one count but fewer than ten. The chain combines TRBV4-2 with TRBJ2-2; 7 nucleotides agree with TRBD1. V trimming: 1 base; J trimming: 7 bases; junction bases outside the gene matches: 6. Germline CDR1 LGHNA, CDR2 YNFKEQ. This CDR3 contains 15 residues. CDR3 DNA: TGTGCCAGCAGCCAAGGACAGGGTGGTGACGGGGAGCTGTTTTTT. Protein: CASSQGQGGDGELFF.

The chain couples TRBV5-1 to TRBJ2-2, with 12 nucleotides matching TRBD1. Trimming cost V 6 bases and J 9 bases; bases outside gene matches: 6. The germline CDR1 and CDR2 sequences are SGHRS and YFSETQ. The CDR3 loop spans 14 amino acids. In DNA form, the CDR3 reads TGCGCCAGCACCGCCGGGACAGGGGGCCGGGAGCTGTTTTTT. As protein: CASTAGTGGRELFF.

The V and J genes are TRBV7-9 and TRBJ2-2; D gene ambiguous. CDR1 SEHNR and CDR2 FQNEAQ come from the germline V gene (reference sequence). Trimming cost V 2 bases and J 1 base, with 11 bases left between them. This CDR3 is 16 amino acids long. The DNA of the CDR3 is TGTGCCAGCAGCTTAAGGTTGCCCTTGAACACCGGGGAGCTGTTTTTT. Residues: CASSLRLPLNTGELFF. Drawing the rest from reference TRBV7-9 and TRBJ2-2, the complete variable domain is DTGVSQNPRHKITKRGQNVTFRCDPISEHNRLYWYRQTLGQGPEFLTYFQNEAQLEKSRLLSDRFSAERPKGSFSTLEIQRTEQGDSAMYLCASSLRLPLNTGELFFGEGSRLTVL.

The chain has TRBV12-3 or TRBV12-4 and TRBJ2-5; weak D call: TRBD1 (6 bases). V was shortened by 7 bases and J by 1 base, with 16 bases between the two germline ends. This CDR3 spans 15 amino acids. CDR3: CASTHQGTFQETQYF. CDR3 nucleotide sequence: TGTGCCAGCACCCACCAGGGGACCTTCCAAGAGACCCAGTACTTC.

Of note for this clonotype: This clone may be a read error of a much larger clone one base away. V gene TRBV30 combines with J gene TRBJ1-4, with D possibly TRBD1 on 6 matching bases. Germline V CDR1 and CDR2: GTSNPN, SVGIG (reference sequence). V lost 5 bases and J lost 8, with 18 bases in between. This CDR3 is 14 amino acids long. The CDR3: CAWGSARGGEKLFF. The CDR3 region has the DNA TGTGCCTGGGGTTCGGCCAGGGGAGGAGAAAAACTGTTTTTT.

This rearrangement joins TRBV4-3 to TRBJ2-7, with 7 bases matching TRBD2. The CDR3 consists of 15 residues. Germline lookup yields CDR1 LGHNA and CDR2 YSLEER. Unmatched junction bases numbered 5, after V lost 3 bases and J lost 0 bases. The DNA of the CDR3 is TGCGCCAGCAGCCAGGGAAGCGGGAACTCCTACGAGCAGTACTTC. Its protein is CASSQGSGNSYEQYF.

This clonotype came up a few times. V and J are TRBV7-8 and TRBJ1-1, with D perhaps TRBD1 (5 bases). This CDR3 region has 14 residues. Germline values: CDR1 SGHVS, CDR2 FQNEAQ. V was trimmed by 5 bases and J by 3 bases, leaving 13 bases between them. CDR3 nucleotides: TGTGCCAGCAGCACAGGCAGGGCGGACACTGAAGCTTTCTTT. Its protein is CASSTGRADTEAFF.

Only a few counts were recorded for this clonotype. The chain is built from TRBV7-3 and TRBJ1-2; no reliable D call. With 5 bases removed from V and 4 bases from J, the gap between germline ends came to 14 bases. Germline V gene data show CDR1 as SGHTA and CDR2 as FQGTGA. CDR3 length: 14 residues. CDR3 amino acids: CASSQGLGPYGYTF. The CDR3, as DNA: TGTGCCAGCAGCCAAGGTCTGGGTCCCTATGGCTACACCTTC. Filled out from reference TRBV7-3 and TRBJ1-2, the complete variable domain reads GAGVSQTPSNKVTEKGKYVELRCDPISGHTALYWYRQSLGQGPEFLIYFQGTGAADDSGLPNDRFFAVRPEGSVSTLKIQRTERGDSAVYLCASSQGLGPYGYTFGSGTRLTVV.

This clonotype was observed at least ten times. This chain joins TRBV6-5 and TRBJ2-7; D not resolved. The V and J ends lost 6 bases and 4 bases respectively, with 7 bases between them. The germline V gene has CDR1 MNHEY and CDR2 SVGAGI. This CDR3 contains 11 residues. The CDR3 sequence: CASSYYYEQYF. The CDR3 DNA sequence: TGTGCCAGCAGCTATTATTACGAGCAGTACTTC.

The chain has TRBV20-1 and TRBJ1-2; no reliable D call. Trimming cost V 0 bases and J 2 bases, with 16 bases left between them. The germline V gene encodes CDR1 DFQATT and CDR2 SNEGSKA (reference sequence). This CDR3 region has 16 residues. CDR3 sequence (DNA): TGCAGTGCTAGAGATGATGGCGTGGGGTGGAACTATGGCTACACCTTC. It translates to CSARDDGVGWNYGYTF.

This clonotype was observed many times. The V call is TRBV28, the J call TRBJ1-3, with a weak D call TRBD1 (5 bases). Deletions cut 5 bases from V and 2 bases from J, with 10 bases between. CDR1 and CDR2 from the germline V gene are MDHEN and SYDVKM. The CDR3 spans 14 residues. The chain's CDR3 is CASSPGLAGNTIYF. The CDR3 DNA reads TGTGCCAGCAGTCCGGGACTTGCTGGAAACACCATATATTTT.

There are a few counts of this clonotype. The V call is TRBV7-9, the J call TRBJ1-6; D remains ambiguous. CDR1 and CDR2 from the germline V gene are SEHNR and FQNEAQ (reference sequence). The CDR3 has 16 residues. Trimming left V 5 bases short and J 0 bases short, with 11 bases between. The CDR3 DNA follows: TGTGCCAGCAGCCTAGTCGTAGGCTCCTATAATTCACCCCTCCACTTT. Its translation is CASSLVVGSYNSPLHF.

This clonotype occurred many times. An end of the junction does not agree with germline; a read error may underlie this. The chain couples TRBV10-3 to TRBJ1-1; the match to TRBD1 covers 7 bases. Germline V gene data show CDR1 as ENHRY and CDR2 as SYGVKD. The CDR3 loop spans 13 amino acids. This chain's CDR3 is CAIRKTGNTEAFF. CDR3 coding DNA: TGTGCCATCAGAAAGACAGGGAACACTGAAGCCTTCTTT.